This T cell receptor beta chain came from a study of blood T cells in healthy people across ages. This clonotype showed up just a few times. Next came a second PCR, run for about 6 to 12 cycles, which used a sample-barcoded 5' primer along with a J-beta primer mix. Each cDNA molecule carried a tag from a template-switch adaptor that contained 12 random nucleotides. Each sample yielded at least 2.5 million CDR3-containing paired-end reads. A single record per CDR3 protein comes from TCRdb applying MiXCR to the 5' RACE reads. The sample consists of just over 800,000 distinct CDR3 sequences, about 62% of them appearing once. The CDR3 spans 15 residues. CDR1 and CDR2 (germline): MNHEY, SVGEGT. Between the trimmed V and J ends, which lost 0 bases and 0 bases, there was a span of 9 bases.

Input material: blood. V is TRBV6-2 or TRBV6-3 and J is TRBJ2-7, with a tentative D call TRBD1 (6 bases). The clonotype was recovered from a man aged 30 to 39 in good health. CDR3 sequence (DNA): TGTGCCAGCAGTTACTCCGACAGGATCTCCTACGAGCAGTACTTC. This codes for CASSYSDRISYEQYF.